This T cell receptor (beta chain) was profiled in a study of cytomegalovirus exposure and HLA in healthy donors. This CDR3 contains 15 residues. Germline-derived CDR1 and CDR2 are SGHTA and FQGTGA. V lost 0 bases to trimming and J lost 5 bases; unmatched junction nucleotides: 4. Remarks on this clone: What it recognizes is unknown.

PCR employed 60 Vbeta and 13 Jbeta primers. Some clones are missing from TCRdb's copy, which holds only in-frame ones; the method was immunoSEQ multiplex PCR. This listing includes over 50,000 clones. Study-level results: Later examination showed HLA-associated TCR beta chains had greater clonal expansion than equally common others. TCR beta V segments were, for the most part, productive about 87% or about 30% of the time in an earlier analysis. Several of the most significant clusters were apparently associated with common viral pathogens in a later analysis.

The chain employs TRBV7-3 and TRBJ2-5; 9 nucleotides line up with TRBD2. This clonotype was obtained from a man between 45 and 60 years old in good health and CMV-seropositive. Material for sequencing was PBMCs. The CDR3 reads CASSLTASGKETQYF. CDR3 nucleotide sequence: TGTGCCAGCAGCTTAACGGCTAGCGGGAAGGAGACCCAGTACTTC.